The 23 T cell receptor beta chains listed next were all sequenced from one sample in a study of shared clonotypes between healthy human individuals. Produced via immunoSEQ multiplex PCR; TCRdb's table is partial and in-frame only. The repertoire has roughly 2,300,000 clones, 85% to 95% of them found once; the top ten carry around 0.4%. Sequencing used naive CD4+ T cells from PBMCs. Subset specified: CD45RA+ positively selected. These TCRs come from a man aged 18 to 35 in good health. Some clones in this sample may be carry-over from other donors' samples.

This clone was seen just once. This rearrangement joins TRBV2 to TRBJ2-3; 10 nucleotides line up with TRBD2. With 8 bases clipped from V and 5 bases from J, the junction kept 10 bases outside the gene matches. CDR1 and CDR2 from the germline V gene are SNHLY and FYNNEI. This CDR3 has 15 amino acids. The CDR3, as DNA: TGTGCCAGCGGGTTGCTAGCGGGAGTTTTAGATACGCAGTATTTT. This encodes CASGLLAGVLDTQYF.

The chain joins TRBV5-4 to TRBJ2-2, with D perhaps TRBD2 (5 bases). The V end lost 2 bases, the J end lost 7 bases, and 12 bases lay between the germline ends. CDR3 size: 14 residues. Germline V gene data show CDR1 as SGHNT and CDR2 as YYREEE (reference sequence). In DNA, the CDR3 is TGTGCCAGCAGCTTTATCGGGGTCGGCGGGGAGCTGTTTTTT. This sequence encodes CASSFIGVGGELFF.

The J gene is TRBJ2-6, the V gene TRBV2; 11 bases fit TRBD1. The CDR3 has 17 residues. The V gene's germline CDR1 is SNHLY and CDR2 FYNNEI. V lost 6 bases, J lost 4 bases, and 8 bases stayed unmatched. The CDR3 nucleotides read TGTGCCAGCAGCCCCGGGACAGGGGGGGCCGGGGCCAACGTCCTGACTTTC. Translation gives CASSPGTGGAGANVLTF.

The V and J genes are TRBV28 and TRBJ2-7; D uncertain. The CDR3 contains 11 residues. Germline CDR1 MDHEN, CDR2 SYDVKM. Trimming left V 2 bases short and J 7 bases short, with 6 bases between. The CDR3 DNA reads as TGTGCCAGCAGTTTACAGATGGAGCAGTACTTC. The encoded protein is CASSLQMEQYF.

The J gene is TRBJ2-7, the V gene TRBV19; D may be TRBD2 (6 bases). Germline values: CDR1 LNHDA, CDR2 SQIVND (reference sequence). CDR3 length equals 15 residues. V dropped 3 bases and J dropped 5 bases, with 17 bases sitting between them. This CDR3 reads CASSISGTPRDEQYF. The CDR3 coding sequence is TGTGCCAGTAGTATCTCCGGGACTCCAAGGGACGAGCAGTACTTC.

The chain uses TRBV7-7 and TRBJ2-5; tentative D call: TRBD1 (6 bases). The CDR3 runs 13 residues. Trimming removed 5 bases from V and 5 bases from J, with 12 bases in between. Germline V lookup: CDR1 SSHAT, CDR2 FNYEAQ (reference sequence). In DNA form, the CDR3 reads TGTGCCAGCAGCCCCGATCAGGGGGAGACCCAGTACTTC. It translates to CASSPDQGETQYF.

This chain connects TRBV18 to TRBJ1-1, with no clear D. Germline V gene lookup returns CDR1 KGHSH and CDR2 LQKENI. Trimming took 3 bases from V and 4 from J, leaving 9 bases between them. The CDR3 has 13 residues. The CDR3 here is CASSPEVGTEAFF. In DNA, the CDR3 is TGTGCCAGCTCACCCGAAGTGGGCACTGAAGCTTTCTTT.

The chain recombines TRBV6-1 with TRBJ2-1, with 10 positions matching TRBD2. Germline CDR1 MNHNS, CDR2 SASEGT. The CDR3 loop spans 15 amino acids. J lost 6 bases, V lost 4 bases, and 6 bases had no gene match. The CDR3 reads CASSAGTSVTNEQFF. The CDR3 DNA reads TGTGCCAGCAGTGCCGGGACTAGCGTTACCAATGAGCAGTTCTTC.

This clone has a single count. The chain recombines TRBV18 with TRBJ2-7, with D tentatively TRBD2 (6 bases). CDR3 length: 15 residues. Looked up from germline, CDR1 is KGHSH and CDR2 is LQKENI. V lost 5 bases, J lost 2 bases, and 16 bases lay in between. The CDR3 loop reads CASSVTGAGTYEQYF. The CDR3 nucleotides read TGTGCCAGCTCAGTTACCGGGGCGGGAACCTACGAGCAGTACTTC.

This sequence joins TRBV18 and TRBJ2-7, with 9 bases aligning to TRBD2. The J segment lost 3 bases and the V segment lost 3 bases, leaving 6 bases of the junction unmatched. Germline V gene lookup returns CDR1 KGHSH and CDR2 LQKENI. This CDR3 contains 15 residues. The CDR3 bases are TGTGCCAGCTCACCGGCTCTAGCGGGGTTCTACGAGCAGTACTTC. It specifies CASSPALAGFYEQYF. The full variable domain, rest sourced from reference TRBV18 and TRBJ2-7, is NAGVMQNPRHLVRRRGQEARLRCSPMKGHSHVYWYRQLPEEGLKFMVYLQKENIIDESGMPKERFSAEFPKEGPSILRIQQVVRGDSAAYFCASSPALAGFYEQYFGPGTRLTVT.

Concerning this clone: Other DNA sequences in the same sample also yield this CDR3. This chain links TRBV5-1 with TRBJ2-2; D may be TRBD1 or TRBD2 (5 bases each). The CDR3 length is 15 residues. V was cut by 0 bases and J by 2 bases, with 8 bases left in between. Germline V CDR1 and CDR2: SGHRS, YFSETQ. The CDR3 reads CASSLGGTNTGELFF. CDR3 nucleotides: TGCGCCAGCAGCTTGGGGGGGACCAACACCGGGGAGCTGTTTTTT.

As concerns this clone: Different DNA sequences within this sample yield the same CDR3. CDR3 bases: TGCGCCAGCAGCTTGCCGGGGGAAGAGACCCAGTACTTC. It yields the protein CASSLPGEETQYF. The rearrangement links TRBV5-1 to TRBJ2-5; maybe TRBD2 (6 bases). Germline CDR1 reads SGHRS; CDR2 reads YFSETQ. The V gene lost 1 base and the J gene lost 3 bases, with 7 bases spanning the gap. The CDR3 consists of 13 residues.

This chain joins TRBV27 and TRBJ1-1, with TRBD1 identical over 7 bases. J gave up 6 bases and V 3 bases, and 16 bases lay outside the gene matches. The CDR3 runs 17 residues. Germline-derived CDR1 and CDR2 are MNHEY and SMNVEV (reference sequence). The CDR3 reads CASSLYGQVLGDPEAFF. CDR3 sequence (DNA): TGTGCCAGCAGTTTGTACGGACAGGTATTAGGTGACCCTGAAGCTTTCTTT.

V usage is TRBV9 and J usage is TRBJ2-5; D is unresolved. This CDR3 is 16 amino acids long. Germline CDR1 and CDR2: SGDLS and YYNGEE. With 2 bases removed from V and 4 bases from J, the gap between germline ends came to 18 bases. For the CDR3, the DNA is TGTGCCAGCAGCGTGGGATCCGGCAGAGTAGGAGAGACCCAGTACTTC. Translating it yields CASSVGSGRVGETQYF.

The chain couples TRBV5-6 to TRBJ2-1, with D maybe TRBD2 (6 bases). This CDR3 has 15 amino acids. Between the trimmed V and J ends, which lost 2 bases and 0 bases, there was a span of 9 bases. Looked up from germline, CDR1 is SGHDT and CDR2 is YYEEEE. Here the CDR3 DNA reads TGTGCCAGCAGCTTAGCGGGCAACTCCTACAATGAGCAGTTCTTC. This codes for CASSLAGNSYNEQFF.

This chain links TRBV25-1 with TRBJ1-1; 7 nucleotides match TRBD1. Looked up from germline, CDR1 is MGHDK and CDR2 is SYGVNS. J was trimmed by 2 bases and V by 6 bases; bases with no gene match: 3. This CDR3 has 13 residues. The CDR3 spells CASRGQINTEAFF. DNA of the CDR3: TGTGCCAGCAGGGGACAGATAAACACTGAAGCTTTCTTT. Combining the CDR3 with reference TRBV25-1 and TRBJ1-1 gives the whole variable domain EADIYQTPRYLVIGTGKKITLECSQTMGHDKMYWYQQDPGMELHLIHYSYGVNSTEKGDLSSESTVSRIRTEHFPLTLESARPSHTSQYLCASRGQINTEAFFGQGTRLTVV.

The genes are TRBV6-5 and TRBJ2-3; 8 positions match TRBD2. In germline, CDR1 is MNHEY, CDR2 SVGAGI. This CDR3 has 15 amino acids. The V gene end was trimmed by 2 bases and the J gene end by 4 bases; junction bases not matched to a gene: 5. The CDR3: CASSYQAGGPDTQYF. The CDR3 DNA is TGTGCCAGCAGTTACCAGGCGGGGGGCCCAGATACGCAGTATTTT.

The genes are TRBV4-3 and TRBJ2-2; 10 nucleotides line up with TRBD2. The CDR3 spans 21 residues. Germline V gene sequence: CDR1 LGHNA, CDR2 YSLEER. Losses at the gene ends were 3 bases for V and 0 bases for J; bases not matched to a gene: 16. The CDR3 DNA reads as TGCGCCAGCAGCCACTACCCCATAGGGCTAGCGGGAGACGCGAACACCGGGGAGCTGTTTTTT. Amino acid sequence: CASSHYPIGLAGDANTGELFF.

This clone occurred once. The chain couples TRBV19 to TRBJ1-5; 9 nucleotides align to TRBD1. From germline, CDR1 is LNHDA and CDR2 SQIVND (reference sequence). This CDR3 comprises 16 residues. Unmatched junction bases numbered 7, after V lost 1 base and J lost 6 bases. CDR3 amino acids: CASSIVPDRGGQPQHF. In nucleotides, the CDR3 is TGTGCCAGTAGTATAGTGCCGGACAGGGGCGGTCAGCCCCAGCATTTT.

The chain carries TRBV5-1 and TRBJ2-3; 12 bases align to TRBD2. CDR1 and CDR2 from the germline V gene are SGHRS and YFSETQ. Trimming removed 0 bases from V and 3 bases from J; junction bases left unmatched: 5. This CDR3 has 17 residues. The CDR3 DNA reads as TGCGCCAGCAGCTTGGTTCCTAGCGGGAGGGGAACAGATACGCAGTATTTT. Its protein product is CASSLVPSGRGTDTQYF. Combining the CDR3 with reference TRBV5-1 and TRBJ2-3 gives the whole variable domain KAGVTQTPRYLIKTRGQQVTLSCSPISGHRSVSWYQQTPGQGLQFLFEYFSETQRNKGNFPGRFSGRQFSNSRSEMNVSTLELGDSALYLCASSLVPSGRGTDTQYFGPGTRLTVL.

This chain uses TRBV5-4 with TRBJ1-1, with D perhaps TRBD1 (6 bases). This CDR3 is built from 15 residues. Per germline, CDR1 SGHNT and CDR2 YYREEE (reference sequence). Trimming took 4 bases from V and 0 from J, leaving 13 bases between them. CDR3 sequence reads: CASSVGGPMNTEAFF. DNA of the CDR3: TGTGCCAGCAGCGTGGGGGGCCCGATGAACACTGAAGCTTTCTTT.

This sequence joins TRBV18 and TRBJ2-2; 7 bases align to TRBD2. The V and J ends lost 1 base and 2 bases, in that order; junction bases with no gene match: 13. This CDR3 is built from 19 residues. Germline CDR1 is KGHSH and CDR2 is LQKENI. The CDR3 is CASSPLRPPLATNTGELFF. As DNA, the CDR3 is TGTGCCAGCTCACCACTCCGGCCCCCACTAGCGACCAACACCGGGGAGCTGTTTTTT.

Points on this clone: Other DNA sequences of this sample code for an identical CDR3. The chain carries TRBV2 and TRBJ1-5; D uncertain. The V gene's germline CDR1 is SNHLY and CDR2 FYNNEI. The CDR3 is 12 amino acids. Trimming shortened V by 6 bases and J by 9 bases, and 12 bases separated the two germline ends. The DNA for the CDR3 is TGTGCCAGCAGCCGGGCTCCCCCGCCCCAGCATTTT. This gives the protein CASSRAPPPQHF.